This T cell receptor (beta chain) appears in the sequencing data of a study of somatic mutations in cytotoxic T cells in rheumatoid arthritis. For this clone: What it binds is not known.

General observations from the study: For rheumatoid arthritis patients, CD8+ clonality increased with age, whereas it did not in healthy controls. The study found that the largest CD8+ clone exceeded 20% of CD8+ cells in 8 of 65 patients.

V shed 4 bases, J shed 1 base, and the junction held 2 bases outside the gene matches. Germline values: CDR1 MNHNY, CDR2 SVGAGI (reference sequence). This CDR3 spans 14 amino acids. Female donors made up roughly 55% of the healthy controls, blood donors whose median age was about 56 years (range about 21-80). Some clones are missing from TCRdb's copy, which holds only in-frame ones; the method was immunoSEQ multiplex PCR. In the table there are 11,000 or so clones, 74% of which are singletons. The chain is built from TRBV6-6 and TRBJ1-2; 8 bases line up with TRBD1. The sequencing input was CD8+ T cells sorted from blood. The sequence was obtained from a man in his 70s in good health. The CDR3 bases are TGTGCCAGCAGTTCCAGGGGGCGTAACTATGGCTACACCTTC. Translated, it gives CASSSRGRNYGYTF.